This TCR beta chain appears in the sequencing data of a study of CD8 T cells in ankylosing spondylitis. The study, taken as a whole, reports: The study looked at matched synovial fluid samples from ankylosing spondylitis patients. Disease-linked clones were reported to be significantly enriched there. Those disease-linked clones were CD8+; they were also relatively rare in peripheral blood. Both synovial fluid and blood in reactive arthritis had previously been reported to carry some motif variants. A motif of eight highly homologous TCR beta variants was seen as apparently characteristic of ankylosing spondylitis blood.

TCRdb re-derived calls from the 5' RACE reads in MiXCR, one entry per CDR3 protein. Of approximately 240,000 distinct CDR3 sequences in the sample, under 30% were seen once. This clonotype was counted ten times or more. The antigen is not known. CDR3 length: 13 amino acids. Looked up from germline, CDR1 is SEHNR and CDR2 is FQNEAQ (reference sequence). Trimming removed 0 bases at V and 10 bases at J, with 9 bases between. The chain combines TRBV7-9 with TRBJ2-2, with D possibly matching TRBD2 (5 bases). The sample taken for sequencing was blood, either unsorted or a sorted T cell fraction (not recorded which). The origin of this receptor is a male donor with ankylosing spondylitis or in good health (not recorded which). CDR3 sequence reads: CASSLATGEELFF. Here the CDR3 DNA reads TGTGCCAGCAGCTTAGCGACCGGGGAGGAGCTGTTTTTT.